The 15 T cell receptor beta chains presented below share a single source sample, sequenced in a study of shared clonotypes between healthy human individuals. Only in-frame clones appear in the TCRdb table, and some are missing; sequencing was by immunoSEQ multiplex PCR. This table holds some 2,400,000 clones, approximately 94% found once. What was sequenced was naive CD4+ T cells sorted from blood. Subset given: CD45RA+ positively selected. All receptors come from a man between 18 and 35 years old in good health.

The chain carries TRBV7-6 and TRBJ1-5; the D is unclear. V was shortened by 4 bases and J by 4 bases, with 8 bases between the two germline ends. There are 13 residues in the CDR3. Germline CDR1 reads SGHVS; CDR2 reads FNYEAQ. The CDR3 here is CASSWSENQPQHF. The DNA of the CDR3 is TGTGCCAGCAGCTGGAGCGAGAATCAGCCCCAGCATTTT.

The rearrangement uses TRBV19 and TRBJ2-3; weak D call: TRBD1 (5 bases). The germline gives CDR1 LNHDA, CDR2 SQIVND (reference sequence). Trimming removed 2 bases at V and 4 bases at J, with 10 bases between. The CDR3 consists of 14 residues. This chain's CDR3 is CASSIRWGADTQYF. For the CDR3, the DNA is TGTGCCAGTAGTATAAGATGGGGCGCAGATACGCAGTATTTT.

This chain links TRBV7-9 with TRBJ2-7; D possibly corresponds to TRBD2 (5 bases). CDR1 SEHNR and CDR2 FQNEAQ come from the germline V gene (reference sequence). This CDR3 region has 14 residues. V dropped 5 bases and J dropped 3 bases, with 14 bases sitting between them. In nucleotides, the CDR3 is TGTGCCAGCAGCCGTTCCGGAGGTTTCTACGAGCAGTACTTC. Residues: CASSRSGGFYEQYF.

The rearrangement joins TRBV2 to TRBJ2-1, with 10 bases that match TRBD2. Per the germline V gene, CDR1 is SNHLY and CDR2 is FYNNEI. The CDR3 sequence is 18 residues long. The V and J ends lost 0 bases and 4 bases, in that order; junction bases with no gene match: 9. The CDR3 region is CASSEALFQLAGYNEQFF. In nucleotides, the CDR3 is TGTGCCAGCAGTGAAGCGCTTTTCCAACTAGCGGGATACAATGAGCAGTTCTTC.

The chain links TRBV28 to TRBJ2-7, with TRBD1 matching 8 bases. Germline V lookup: CDR1 MDHEN, CDR2 SYDVKM. The CDR3 has 15 amino acids. V lost 5 bases, J lost 3 bases, and 9 bases stayed unmatched. The CDR3 nucleotides read TGTGCCAGCAGTACGTGGCAGGGGGCTTTCTACGAGCAGTACTTC. This translates into CASSTWQGAFYEQYF.

The V and J genes are TRBV7-9 and TRBJ1-1; maybe TRBD1 (5 bases). Deletions cut 5 bases from V and 3 bases from J, with 25 bases between. Looked up from germline, CDR1 is SEHNR and CDR2 is FQNEAQ (reference sequence). The length of the CDR3 is 18 residues. The CDR3 sequence is CASSLRGAGTKAHTEAFF. CDR3 nucleotides: TGTGCCAGCAGCCTGAGGGGTGCGGGAACGAAAGCCCACACTGAAGCTTTCTTT.

The chain uses TRBV6-6 and TRBJ2-3, with 9 bases lining up with TRBD1. This CDR3 contains 16 residues. Germline loops: CDR1 MNHNY, CDR2 SVGAGI (reference sequence). V was pared by 5 bases and J by 1 base, with 7 bases of the junction left unmatched. CDR3: CASSPHRGLGTDTQYF. CDR3 bases: TGTGCCAGCAGTCCCCACAGGGGGCTGGGCACAGATACGCAGTATTTT.

To note about this clone: Other nucleotide sequences in the sample specify the same CDR3. The chain links TRBV30 to TRBJ2-6; D is unclear. Germline values: CDR1 GTSNPN, CDR2 SVGIG (reference sequence). The CDR3 contains 12 residues. Between the trimmed V and J ends, which lost 2 bases and 4 bases, there was a span of 3 bases. For the CDR3, the DNA is TGTGCCTGGAGTTCAGGGGCCAACGTCCTGACTTTC. This encodes CAWSSGANVLTF.

The J gene is TRBJ1-2, the V gene TRBV28, with 9 positions matching TRBD1. CDR3 size: 17 residues. V dropped 6 bases and J dropped 4; count of bases not matched to a gene: 15. CDR1 and CDR2 from the germline V gene are MDHEN and SYDVKM. The CDR3 DNA is TGTGCCAGCAGACCCCTCGGGGGGACAGGGACCCTCTATGGCTACACCTTC. Translation gives CASRPLGGTGTLYGYTF.

The CDR3 loop is CASSLWSLETQYF. DNA of the CDR3: TGTGCCAGCAGCTTATGGAGTTTGGAGACCCAGTACTTC. This chain uses TRBV7-2 with TRBJ2-5; D uncertain. V was clipped by 2 bases and J by 5 bases, with 9 bases between them. The length of the CDR3 is 13 residues. Germline V gene lookup returns CDR1 SGHTA and CDR2 FQGNSA. The full variable domain, in which reference TRBV7-2 and TRBJ2-5 provide the parts outside the CDR3, is GAGVSQSPSNKVTEKGKDVELRCDPISGHTALYWYRQSLGQGLEFLIYFQGNSAPDKSGLPSDRFSAERTGGSVSTLTIQRTQQEDSAVYLCASSLWSLETQYFGPGTRLLVL.

V is TRBV7-8 and J is TRBJ2-1; no clear D. Trimming pared 4 bases from V and 8 bases from J, leaving 12 bases between. The CDR3 totals 13 residues. Germline loops: CDR1 SGHVS, CDR2 FQNEAQ. This CDR3 is CASSSSTIYEQFF. CDR3 coding DNA: TGTGCCAGCAGCTCTAGTACGATCTATGAGCAGTTCTTC.

The chain has TRBV19 and TRBJ1-4; D might be TRBD1 (6 bases). The CDR3 loop spans 11 amino acids. Germline V gene sequence: CDR1 LNHDA, CDR2 SQIVND (reference sequence). Between the trimmed V and J ends, which lost 3 bases and 15 bases, there was a span of 11 bases. The CDR3 nucleotides are TGTGCCAGTAGTATCCGGGACACCTTGTTTTTT. Translation: CASSIRDTLFF.

A single count supports this clone. The chain's CDR3 is CASSDGPTGGRSGNTIYF. CDR3 bases: TGCGCCAGCAGTGATGGCCCTACAGGGGGCAGATCTGGAAACACCATATATTTT. V gene TRBV10-2 combines with J gene TRBJ1-3; 9 nucleotides line up with TRBD1. CDR3 length: 18 residues. V trimming: 3 bases; J trimming: 1 base; junction bases outside the gene matches: 10. Germline lookup yields CDR1 WSHSY and CDR2 SAAADI.

The count of this clone is one. V usage is TRBV30 and J usage is TRBJ1-3, with a weak D call TRBD1 (5 bases). CDR1 GTSNPN and CDR2 SVGIG come from the germline V gene (reference sequence). V dropped 0 bases and J dropped 0 bases, with 21 bases sitting between them. The CDR3 consists of 19 residues. The CDR3 spells CAWSVQLLIGTGSGNTIYF. CDR3 bases: TGTGCCTGGAGTGTACAACTTTTGATAGGGACTGGCTCTGGAAACACCATATATTTT.

This chain links TRBV27 with TRBJ1-2, with a possible D match to TRBD1 (5 bases). This CDR3 region has 13 residues. Germline V gives CDR1 MNHEY, CDR2 SMNVEV (reference sequence). V gave up 3 bases and J gave up 8 bases, with 13 bases separating them. The CDR3, as DNA: TGTGCCAGCAGTTTTACAGGAATGGAGGGCTACACCTTC. Protein sequence: CASSFTGMEGYTF.